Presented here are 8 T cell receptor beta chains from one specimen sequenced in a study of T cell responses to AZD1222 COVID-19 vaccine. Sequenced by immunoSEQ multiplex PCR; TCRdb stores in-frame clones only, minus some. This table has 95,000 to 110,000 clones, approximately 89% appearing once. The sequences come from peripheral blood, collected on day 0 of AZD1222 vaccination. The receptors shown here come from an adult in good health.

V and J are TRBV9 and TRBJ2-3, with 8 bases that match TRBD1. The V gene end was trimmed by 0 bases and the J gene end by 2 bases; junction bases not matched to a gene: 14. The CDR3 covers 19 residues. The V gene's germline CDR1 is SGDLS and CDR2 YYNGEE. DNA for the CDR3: TGTGCCAGCAGCGTAGATCGAGGACAGGGAGTGGAAGACACAGATACGCAGTATTTT. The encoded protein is CASSVDRGQGVEDTDTQYF.

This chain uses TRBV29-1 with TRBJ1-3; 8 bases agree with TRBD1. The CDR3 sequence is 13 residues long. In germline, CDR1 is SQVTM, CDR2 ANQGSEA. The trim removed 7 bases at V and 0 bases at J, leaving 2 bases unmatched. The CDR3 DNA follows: TGCAGCGGCGGACAGGGCTCTGGAAACACCATATATTTT. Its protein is CSGGQGSGNTIYF.

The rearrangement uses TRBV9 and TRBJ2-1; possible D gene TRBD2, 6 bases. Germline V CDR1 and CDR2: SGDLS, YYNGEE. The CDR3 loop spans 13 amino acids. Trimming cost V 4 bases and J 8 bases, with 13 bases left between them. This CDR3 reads CASSPGTPHEQFF. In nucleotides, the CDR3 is TGTGCCAGCAGCCCCGGGACTCCACATGAGCAGTTCTTC.

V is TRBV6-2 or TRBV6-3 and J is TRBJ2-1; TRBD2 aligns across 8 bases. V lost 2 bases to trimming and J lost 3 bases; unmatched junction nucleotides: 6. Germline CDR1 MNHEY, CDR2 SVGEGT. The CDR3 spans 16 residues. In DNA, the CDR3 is TGTGCCAGCAGTTACGCAGGGACTAGGGGCTACAATGAGCAGTTCTTC. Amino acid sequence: CASSYAGTRGYNEQFF.

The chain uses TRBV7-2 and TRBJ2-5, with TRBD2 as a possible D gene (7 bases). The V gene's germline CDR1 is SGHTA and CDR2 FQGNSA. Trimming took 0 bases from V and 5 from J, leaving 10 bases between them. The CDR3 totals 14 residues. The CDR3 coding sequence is TGTGCCAGCAGCTTAGCAGGGGGGGCGGAGACCCAGTACTTC. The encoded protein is CASSLAGGAETQYF.

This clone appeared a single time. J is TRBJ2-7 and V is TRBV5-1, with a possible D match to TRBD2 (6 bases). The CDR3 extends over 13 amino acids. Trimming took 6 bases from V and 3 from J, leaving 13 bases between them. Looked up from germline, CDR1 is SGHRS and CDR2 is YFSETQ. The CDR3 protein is CASTGGGFYEQYF. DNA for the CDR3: TGCGCCAGCACAGGAGGAGGGTTCTACGAGCAGTACTTC.

The CDR3 is CASSVVQGNTQYF. DNA of the CDR3: TGTGCCAGCAGCGTAGTTCAGGGGAATACGCAGTATTTT. The genes are TRBV9 and TRBJ2-3; D might be TRBD1 (6 bases). Trimming cost V 0 bases and J 7 bases, with 9 bases left between them. This CDR3 spans 13 amino acids. Looked up from germline, CDR1 is SGDLS and CDR2 is YYNGEE. The complete variable domain, with remaining parts taken from reference TRBV9 and TRBJ2-3, reads DSGVTQTPKHLITATGQRVTLRCSPRSGDLSVYWYQQSLDQGLQFLIQYYNGEERAKGNILERFSAQQFPDLHSELNLSSLELGDSALYFCASSVVQGNTQYFGPGTRLTVL.

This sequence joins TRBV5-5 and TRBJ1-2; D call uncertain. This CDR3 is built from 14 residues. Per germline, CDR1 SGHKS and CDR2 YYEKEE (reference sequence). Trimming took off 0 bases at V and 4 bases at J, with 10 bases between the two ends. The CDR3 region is CASSLADGIYGYTF. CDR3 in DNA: TGTGCCAGCAGCTTGGCCGACGGTATCTATGGCTACACCTTC. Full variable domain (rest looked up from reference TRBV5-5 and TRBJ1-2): DAGVTQSPTHLIKTRGQQVTLRCSPISGHKSVSWYQQVLGQGPQFIFQYYEKEERGRGNFPDRFSARQFPNYSSELNVNALLLGDSALYLCASSLADGIYGYTFGSGTRLTVV.